The T cell receptor beta chain described here comes from a study of immune cell composition in non-small cell lung cancer. Broader study findings: Dominant in vivo tumour-associated clones were not shown to share tumour-reactive sequences. About 75% of squamous and about 30% of adenocarcinoma cases had tumour-associated clones >0.5%. Top 10 clone scores and clonality were higher in squamous than adenocarcinoma.

Method: immunoSEQ multiplex PCR; TCRdb's copy keeps in-frame clones and lacks some. Found here are 4,000 to 5,500 clones, roughly 83% of them singletons; the top ten hold roughly 13%. There are 12 residues in the CDR3. V was shortened by 1 base and J by 9 bases, with 9 bases between the two germline ends. CDR1 and CDR2 from the germline V gene are SGHAT and FQNNGV. As to this clone: Its cognate antigen is unknown.

The sequence was obtained from a human donor with non-small cell lung cancer. The V call is TRBV11-2, the J call TRBJ2-5, with no clear D. The sequencing input was lung tumor tissue. The CDR3 sequence: CASSLGQAAQYF. The CDR3 DNA sequence: TGTGCCAGCAGCTTAGGCCAGGCGGCCCAGTACTTC.